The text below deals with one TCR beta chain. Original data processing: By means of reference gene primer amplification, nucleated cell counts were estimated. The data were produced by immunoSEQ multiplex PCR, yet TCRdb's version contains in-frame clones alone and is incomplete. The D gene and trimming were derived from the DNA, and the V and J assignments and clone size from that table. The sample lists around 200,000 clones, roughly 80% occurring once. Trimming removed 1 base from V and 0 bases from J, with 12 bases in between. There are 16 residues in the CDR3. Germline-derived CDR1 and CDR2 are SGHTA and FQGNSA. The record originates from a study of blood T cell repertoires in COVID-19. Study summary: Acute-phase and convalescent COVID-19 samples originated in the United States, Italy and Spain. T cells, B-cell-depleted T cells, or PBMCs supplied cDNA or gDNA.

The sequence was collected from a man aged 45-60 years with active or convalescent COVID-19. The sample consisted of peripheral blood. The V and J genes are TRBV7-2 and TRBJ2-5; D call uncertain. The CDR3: CASSLVLLLNQETQYF. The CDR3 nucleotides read TGTGCCAGCAGCTTAGTACTCCTCCTGAACCAAGAGACCCAGTACTTC. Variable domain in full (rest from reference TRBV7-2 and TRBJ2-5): GAGVSQSPSNKVTEKGKDVELRCDPISGHTALYWYRQSLGQGLEFLIYFQGNSAPDKSGLPSDRFSAERTGGSVSTLTIQRTQQEDSAVYLCASSLVLLLNQETQYFGPGTRLLVL.